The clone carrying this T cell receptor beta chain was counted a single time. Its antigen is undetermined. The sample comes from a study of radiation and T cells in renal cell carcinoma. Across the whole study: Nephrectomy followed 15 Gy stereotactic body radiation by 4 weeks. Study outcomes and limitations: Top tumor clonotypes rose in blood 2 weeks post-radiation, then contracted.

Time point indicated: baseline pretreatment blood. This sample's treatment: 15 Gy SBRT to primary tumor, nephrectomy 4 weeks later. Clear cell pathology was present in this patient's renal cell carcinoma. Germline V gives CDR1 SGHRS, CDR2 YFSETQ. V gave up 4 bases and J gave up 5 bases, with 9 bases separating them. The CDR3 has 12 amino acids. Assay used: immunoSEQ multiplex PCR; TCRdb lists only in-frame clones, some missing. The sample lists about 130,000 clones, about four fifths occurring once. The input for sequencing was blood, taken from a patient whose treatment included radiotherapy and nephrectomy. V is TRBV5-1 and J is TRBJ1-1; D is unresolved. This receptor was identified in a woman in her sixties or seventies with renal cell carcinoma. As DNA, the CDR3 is TGCGCCAGCAGCCTCAGCGAGACTGAAGCTTTCTTT. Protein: CASSLSETEAFF.